Listed below are T cell receptor beta chains from one sample, sequenced in a study of T cell changes during pregnancy in multiple sclerosis. Repertoires were generated with immunoSEQ multiplex PCR, while TCRdb's copy carries only in-frame clones and drops some. The data contain around 80,000 clones, under 95% of them singletons. Source: peripheral blood, taken before pregnancy. Every receptor here comes from a female donor with multiple sclerosis, enrolled in a pregnancy study. Both conserved end residues are trimmed from each CDR3. D genes are given only for firm matches.

d_call	v_call	cdr3_aa
-	TRBV7-8	ASNLRGWENTEAF
TRBD2	TRBV19	ASTPVAGGNNEQF
-	TRBV4-1	ASSQEGYRAGGYNEQF
TRBD2	TRBV5-6	ASSLGLAEIAEQF
TRBD2	TRBV9	ASSSGAGDRTDTQY
TRBD1	TRBV5-6	ASSSPVGTGDYEQY
-	TRBV7-9	ASSLQEEETQY
-	TRBV6-4	ASSAGGAGNTEAF
TRBD2	TRBV29-1	SITARGVYEQY
TRBD2	TRBV5-6	ASSLVVAGSQETQY
-	TRBV12-5	ASVFRGVNTGELF
-	TRBV30	AWSRVSYNEQF
TRBD1	TRBV11-1	ASSPNRGTGELF
-	TRBV9	ASSVDQTGRTEAF
-	TRBV6-1	ASSESFGDTQY
-	TRBV11-2	ASSFRDTSNTGELF
TRBD1	TRBV18	ASSPGTENQPQH
TRBD1	TRBV2	ASSVDRDGYT
TRBD2	TRBV6-6	ASSTEAGPQETQY
-	TRBV9	ASSPLAESAYEQY
TRBD1	TRBV19	ASNLDRGMNTEAF
TRBD1	TRBV6-5	ASSPDRGNQPQH
-	TRBV6-5	ASSYSHAGATYEQY
-	TRBV4-2	ASSPSGLASNYGYT
TRBD2	TRBV27	ASSPGLAGGLEKTQY
TRBD2	TRBV5-1	ASSLAGGSGYYEQY
-	TRBV5-5	ASSPSREQF
-	TRBV2	ASSWGRGNEKLF
TRBD1	TRBV6-5	ASSPRDRANQPQH
TRBD1	TRBV29-1	SANRQGETQY
TRBD1	TRBV6-4	ASKKVGGRTSNTGELF
-	TRBV9	ASSPHGTLGETQY
-	TRBV9	ASSASPQDSNTEAF
TRBD2	TRBV14	ASSQGKAGGAYNEQF
TRBD2	TRBV5-5	ASRSLAGETQY
-	TRBV27	ASSLISDRAQNYGYT
-	TRBV9	ASSVSMGEQF
-	TRBV6-1	ASSEARSLNQPQH
-	TRBV14	ASSQDWRSNQPQH
TRBD2	TRBV10-3	AIGREGNEQF
-	TRBV6-5	ASSYRTGLGYT
-	TRBV2	ASNGPAPGASGNTIY
-	TRBV30	AWSGRQASSPLH
-	TRBV13	ASSLRGLTDTQY
TRBD1	TRBV6-5	ASRTGDGELF
TRBD1	TRBV9	ASSTRPGTGARGIEFRQF
-	TRBV19	ASKEGPASYEQY
-	TRBV6-6	ATRGGGFYEQY
-	TRBV7-3	ASSLTGGPYTEAF